One T cell receptor beta chain is described in this entry. The sample is drawn from a study of CD8 T cells in Susac syndrome. Purification of the CD8+ and CD4+ T cells relied on negative isolation, and TEMRA cells underwent FACS enrichment. The CDR3 runs to 15 residues. Trimming shortened V by 5 bases and J by 1 base, and 14 bases separated the two germline ends. Germline CDR1 SGHAT, CDR2 FQNNGV. Random hexamers primed reverse transcription of 0.5 to 1 ug RNA. TCRdb recomputed calls from the immunoSEQ multiplex PCR reads with MiXCR, one row per CDR3 protein. The data contain 400,000 or so distinct CDR3 sequences, 85% to 90% of them singletons.

This receptor was taken from a human donor with multiple sclerosis. Sequenced input: CD8+ T cells from PBMCs. The V and J genes are TRBV11-2 and TRBJ2-5; D unclear. The CDR3 spells CASSHSISVQETQYF. In nucleotides, the CDR3 is TGTGCCAGCAGCCATAGCATTTCGGTCCAAGAGACCCAGTACTTC.